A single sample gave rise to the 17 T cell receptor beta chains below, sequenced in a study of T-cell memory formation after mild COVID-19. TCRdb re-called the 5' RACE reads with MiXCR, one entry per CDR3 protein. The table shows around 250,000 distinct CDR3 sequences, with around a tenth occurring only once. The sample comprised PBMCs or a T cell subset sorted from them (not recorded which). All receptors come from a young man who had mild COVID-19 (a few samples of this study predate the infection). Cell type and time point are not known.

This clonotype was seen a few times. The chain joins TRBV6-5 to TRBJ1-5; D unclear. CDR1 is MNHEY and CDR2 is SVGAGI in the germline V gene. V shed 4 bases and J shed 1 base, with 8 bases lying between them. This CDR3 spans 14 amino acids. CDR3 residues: CASSFSGSNQPQHF. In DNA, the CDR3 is TGTGCCAGCAGTTTTTCGGGAAGCAATCAGCCCCAGCATTTT.

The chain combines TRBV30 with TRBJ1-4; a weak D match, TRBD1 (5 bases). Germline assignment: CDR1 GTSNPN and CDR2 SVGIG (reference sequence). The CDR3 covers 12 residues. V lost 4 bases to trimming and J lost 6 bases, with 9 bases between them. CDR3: CAWTGVDEKLFF. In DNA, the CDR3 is TGTGCCTGGACGGGGGTGGATGAAAAACTGTTTTTT. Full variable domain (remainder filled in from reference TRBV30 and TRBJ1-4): SQTIHQWPATLVQPVGSPLSLECTVEGTSNPNLYWYRQAAGRGLQLLFYSVGIGQISSEVPQNLSASRPQDRQFILSSKKLLLSDSGFYLCAWTGVDEKLFFGSGTQLSVL.

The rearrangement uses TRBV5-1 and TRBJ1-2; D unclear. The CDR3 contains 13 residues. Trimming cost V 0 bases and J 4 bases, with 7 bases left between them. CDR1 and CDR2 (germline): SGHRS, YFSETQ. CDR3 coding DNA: TGCGCCAGCAGCTTGGCCTTCGCCTATGGCTACACCTTC. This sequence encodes CASSLAFAYGYTF.

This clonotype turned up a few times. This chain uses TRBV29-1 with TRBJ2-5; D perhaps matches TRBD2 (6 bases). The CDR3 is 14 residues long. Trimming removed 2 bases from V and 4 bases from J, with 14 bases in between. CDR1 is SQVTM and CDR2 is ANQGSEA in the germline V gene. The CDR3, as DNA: TGCAGCGTTGAATTAGGAGGGATCGGAGAGACCCAGTACTTC. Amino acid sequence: CSVELGGIGETQYF.

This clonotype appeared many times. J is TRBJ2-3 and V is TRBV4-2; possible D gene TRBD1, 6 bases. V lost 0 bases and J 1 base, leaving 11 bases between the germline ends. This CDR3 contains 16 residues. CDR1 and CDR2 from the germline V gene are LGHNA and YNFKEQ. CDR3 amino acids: CASSQDQGGGTDTQYF. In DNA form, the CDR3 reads TGTGCCAGCAGCCAAGATCAAGGGGGAGGCACAGATACGCAGTATTTT.

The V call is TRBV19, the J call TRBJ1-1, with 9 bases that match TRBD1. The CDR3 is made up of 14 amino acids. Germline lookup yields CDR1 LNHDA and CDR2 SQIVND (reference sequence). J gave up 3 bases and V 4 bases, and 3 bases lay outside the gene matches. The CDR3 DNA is TGTGCCAGTAGTACCGGGGACAGGGACACTGAAGCTTTCTTT. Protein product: CASSTGDRDTEAFF.

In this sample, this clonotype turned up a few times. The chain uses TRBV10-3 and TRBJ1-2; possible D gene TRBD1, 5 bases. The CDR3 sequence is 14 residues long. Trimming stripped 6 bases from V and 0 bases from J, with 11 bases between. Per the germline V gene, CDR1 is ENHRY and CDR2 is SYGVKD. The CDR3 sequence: CAISRDPANYGYTF. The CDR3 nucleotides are TGTGCCATCAGCCGGGACCCCGCTAACTATGGCTACACCTTC.

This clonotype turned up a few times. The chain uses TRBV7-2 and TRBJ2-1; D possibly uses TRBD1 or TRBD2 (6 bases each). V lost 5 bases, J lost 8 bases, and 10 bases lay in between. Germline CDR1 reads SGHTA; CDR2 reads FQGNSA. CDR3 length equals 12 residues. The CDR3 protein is CASSVRGDEQFF. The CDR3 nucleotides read TGTGCCAGCAGCGTAAGGGGGGATGAGCAGTTCTTC.

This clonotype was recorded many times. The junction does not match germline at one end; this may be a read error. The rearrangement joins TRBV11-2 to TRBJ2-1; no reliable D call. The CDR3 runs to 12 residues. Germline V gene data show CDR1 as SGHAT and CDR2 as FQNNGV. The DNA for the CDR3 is TGTGCCAGCAGCTACTCCTTCAATGAGCAGTTCTTC. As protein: CASSYSFNEQFF.

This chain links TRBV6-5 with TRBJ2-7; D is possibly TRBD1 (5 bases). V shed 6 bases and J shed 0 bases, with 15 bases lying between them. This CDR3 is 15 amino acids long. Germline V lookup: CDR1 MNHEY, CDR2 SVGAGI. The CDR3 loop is CASRTGHSSSYEQYV. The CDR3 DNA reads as TGTGCCAGCAGGACCGGACACTCTAGCTCCTACGAGCAGTACGTC.

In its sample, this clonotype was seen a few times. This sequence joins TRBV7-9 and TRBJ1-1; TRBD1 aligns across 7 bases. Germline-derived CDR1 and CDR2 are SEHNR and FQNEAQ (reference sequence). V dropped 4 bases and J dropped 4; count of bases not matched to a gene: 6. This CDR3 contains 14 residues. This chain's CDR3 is CASSSTGDATEAFF. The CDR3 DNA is TGTGCCAGCAGCTCAACAGGGGATGCCACTGAAGCTTTCTTT.

Here the CDR3 DNA reads TGTGCCAGCAGTTTGGGGTCTGTTAATCAGCCCCAGCATTTT. Protein product: CASSLGSVNQPQHF. This chain joins TRBV12-3 or TRBV12-4 and TRBJ1-5; D is undetermined. The CDR3 has 14 amino acids. V was trimmed by 3 bases and J by 4 bases, leaving 10 bases between them.

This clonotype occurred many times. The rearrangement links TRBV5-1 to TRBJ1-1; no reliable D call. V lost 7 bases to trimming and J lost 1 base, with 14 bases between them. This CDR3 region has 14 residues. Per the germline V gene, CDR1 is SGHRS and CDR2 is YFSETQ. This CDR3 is CASGRVSANTEAFF. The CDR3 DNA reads TGCGCCAGCGGGAGAGTGAGTGCGAACACTGAAGCTTTCTTT.

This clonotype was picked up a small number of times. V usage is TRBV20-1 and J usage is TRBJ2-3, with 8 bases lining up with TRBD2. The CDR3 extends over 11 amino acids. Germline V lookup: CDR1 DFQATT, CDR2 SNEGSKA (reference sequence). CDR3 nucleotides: TGCGGTGGACTAGCAACAGATACGCAGTATTTT. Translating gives CGGLATDTQYF.

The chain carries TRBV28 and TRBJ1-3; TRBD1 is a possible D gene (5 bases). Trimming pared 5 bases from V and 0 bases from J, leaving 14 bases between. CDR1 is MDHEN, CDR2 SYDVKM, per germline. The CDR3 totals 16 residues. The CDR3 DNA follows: TGTGCCAGCAGTCTTGGGACGGCAAGCTCTGGAAACACCATATATTTT. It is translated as CASSLGTASSGNTIYF.

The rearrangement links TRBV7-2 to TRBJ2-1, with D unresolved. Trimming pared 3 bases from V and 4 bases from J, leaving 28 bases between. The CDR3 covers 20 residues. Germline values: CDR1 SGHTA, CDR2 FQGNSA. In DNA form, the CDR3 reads TGTGCCAGCAGCTTTTATCCCCCCACAACTTACGTCGGATTTTACAATGAGCAGTTCTTC. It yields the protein CASSFYPPTTYVGFYNEQFF.

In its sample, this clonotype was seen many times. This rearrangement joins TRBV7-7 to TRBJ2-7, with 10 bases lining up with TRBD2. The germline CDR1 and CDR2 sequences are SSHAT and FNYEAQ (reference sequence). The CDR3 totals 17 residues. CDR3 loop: CASSLARTSGGYREQYV. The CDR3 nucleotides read TGTGCTAGCAGCTTAGCTCGGACTAGCGGAGGGTATCGAGAGCAGTACGTC.